These 9 T cell receptor beta chains share one sample of origin, sequenced in a study of CD8 T cells in Susac syndrome. The RNA input was about 0.5 to 1 ug, and it was reverse transcribed with random hexamers. TCRdb ran MiXCR on the immunoSEQ multiplex PCR reads and lists one entry per CDR3 protein. The repertoire consists of 250,000 to 300,000 distinct CDR3 sequences, with about 88% occurring once and the leading ten covering over 0.095%. The sample comprised CD8+ T cells from PBMCs. The source is a human donor with multiple sclerosis.

This clonotype was seen once. The CDR3 is CASSSSGLSTDTQYF. CDR3 nucleotides: TGCGCCAGCAGCTCTAGCGGACTAAGCACAGATACGCAGTATTTT. The rearrangement joins TRBV5-1 to TRBJ2-3; 7 nucleotides match TRBD2. CDR3 length: 15 amino acids. The germline gives CDR1 SGHRS, CDR2 YFSETQ. The junction had 4 bases not matched to a gene; V was cut back by 3 bases and J by 0 bases.

This clonotype has a single count. The J gene is TRBJ2-1, the V gene TRBV29-1; 9 bases match TRBD2. J gave up 8 bases and V 7 bases, and 6 bases lay outside the gene matches. CDR3 length: 12 amino acids. Germline CDR1 is SQVTM and CDR2 is ANQGSEA. CDR3 bases: TGCAGCGGAGTAGCGGGAGCGCATGAGCAGTTCTTC. Translating it yields CSGVAGAHEQFF.

This chain connects TRBV25-1 to TRBJ1-2; TRBD1 matches at 9 bases. Germline lookup yields CDR1 MGHDK and CDR2 SYGVNS. V lost 6 bases, J lost 6 bases, and 11 bases stayed unmatched. The CDR3 contains 15 residues. CDR3 nucleotide sequence: TGTGCCAGCAGGAGAAGGACAGGGGTAAACGATGGCTACACCTTC. This codes for CASRRRTGVNDGYTF.

The J gene is TRBJ2-1, the V gene TRBV27, with 7 bases fitting TRBD1. Germline V CDR1 and CDR2: MNHEY, SMNVEV (reference sequence). V lost 2 bases to trimming and J lost 3 bases; unmatched junction nucleotides: 7. This CDR3 comprises 16 residues. CDR3 amino acids: CASSLSRAGGYNEQFF. CDR3 nucleotide sequence: TGTGCCAGCAGTTTAAGTAGAGCAGGGGGCTACAATGAGCAGTTCTTC.

V is TRBV11-2 and J is TRBJ1-1; D is unclear. Between the trimmed V and J ends, which lost 6 bases and 7 bases, there was a span of 15 bases. The CDR3 extends over 13 amino acids. CDR1 and CDR2 (germline): SGHAT, FQNNGV. CDR3 loop: CASSPINACEAFF. In nucleotides, the CDR3 is TGTGCCAGCAGTCCCATCAACGCTTGTGAAGCTTTCTTT.

The chain recombines TRBV7-9 with TRBJ2-6, with 8 bases fitting TRBD1. The ends lost 6 bases at V and 0 bases at J; junction bases unmatched: 13. CDR1 and CDR2 from the germline V gene are SEHNR and FQNEAQ (reference sequence). The CDR3 has 19 residues. The CDR3 loop reads CASSVTPGTGSSGANVLTF. As DNA, the CDR3 is TGTGCCAGCAGTGTTACACCAGGGACAGGTAGCTCTGGGGCCAACGTCCTGACTTTC.

This clonotype was observed a single time. The chain couples TRBV7-9 to TRBJ2-7; D unclear. Germline values: CDR1 SEHNR, CDR2 FQNEAQ (reference sequence). This CDR3 is 13 amino acids long. Trimming pared 5 bases from V and 5 bases from J, leaving 13 bases between. The CDR3 region has the DNA TGTGCCAGCAGCACCGGCGGCGCTGACGAGCAGTACTTC. Protein product: CASSTGGADEQYF.

In this sample, this clonotype turned up once. The V call is TRBV6-5, the J call TRBJ2-1; TRBD2 aligns across 12 bases. Losses at the gene ends were 0 bases for V and 0 bases for J; bases not matched to a gene: 6. Germline V gene data show CDR1 as MNHEY and CDR2 as SVGAGI. CDR3 length: 19 residues. CDR3 coding DNA: TGTGCCAGCAGTTACTCGGTTACTAGCGGGAGGAGCTCCTACAATGAGCAGTTCTTC. Translating gives CASSYSVTSGRSSYNEQFF.

This chain joins TRBV6-6 and TRBJ2-1, with D perhaps assigned TRBD1 or TRBD2 (5 bases each). V gave up 10 bases and J gave up 6 bases, with 19 bases separating them. The germline gives CDR1 MNHNY, CDR2 SVGAGI (reference sequence). The length of the CDR3 is 14 residues. CDR3 bases: TGTGCCACCTCGAAGGGGCTAGCAAGCAATGAGCAGTTCTTC. Residues: CATSKGLASNEQFF.